The subject of this entry is one TCR beta chain. Antigen specificity is unknown. At one end, the junction sequence differs from germline, possibly due to a read error. This sample is drawn from a study of blood T cells in healthy people across ages. Points from the study as a whole: Older age went with lower TCR beta diversity per million T cells, in a roughly linear way.

Sample-barcoded 5' priming and a J-beta primer mix drove a second PCR of about 6 to 11 cycles. TCRdb re-called the 5' RACE reads with MiXCR, one entry per CDR3 protein. This repertoire shows roughly 860,000 distinct CDR3 sequences, less than 80% found once; its top ten account for around a quarter. Sequenced: blood. The sequence was collected from a man aged 25-40 years in good health.

The CDR3 DNA reads TGTGCCAGCAGGTACTCGAATCAGCCCCAGCATTTT. Its translation is CASRYSNQPQHF. The V and J genes are TRBV6-2 or TRBV6-3 and TRBJ1-5; D is uncertain. This CDR3 is built from 12 residues. In germline, CDR1 is MNHEY, CDR2 SVGEGT.